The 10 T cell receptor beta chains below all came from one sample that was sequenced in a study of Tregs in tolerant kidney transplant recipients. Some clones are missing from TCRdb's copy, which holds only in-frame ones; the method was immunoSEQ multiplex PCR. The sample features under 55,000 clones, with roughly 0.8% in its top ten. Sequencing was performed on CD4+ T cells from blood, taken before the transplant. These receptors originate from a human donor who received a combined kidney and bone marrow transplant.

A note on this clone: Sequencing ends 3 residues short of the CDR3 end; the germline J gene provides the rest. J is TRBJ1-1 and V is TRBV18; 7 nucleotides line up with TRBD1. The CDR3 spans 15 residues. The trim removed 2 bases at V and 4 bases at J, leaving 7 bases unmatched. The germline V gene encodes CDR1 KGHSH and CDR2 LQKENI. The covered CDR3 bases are TGTGCCAGCTCACCAAGGGCAGGGGGATTCACTGAA. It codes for CASSPRAGGFTE. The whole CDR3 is CASSPRAGGFTEAFF.

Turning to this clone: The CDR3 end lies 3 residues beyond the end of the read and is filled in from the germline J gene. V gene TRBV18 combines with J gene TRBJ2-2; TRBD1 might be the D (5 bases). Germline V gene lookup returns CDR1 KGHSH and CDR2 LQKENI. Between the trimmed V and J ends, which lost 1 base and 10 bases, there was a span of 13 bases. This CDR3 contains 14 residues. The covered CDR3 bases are TGTGCCAGCTCACCACGGACAACCCTTTCGGAG. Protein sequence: CASSPRTTLSE. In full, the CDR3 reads CASSPRTTLSELFF.

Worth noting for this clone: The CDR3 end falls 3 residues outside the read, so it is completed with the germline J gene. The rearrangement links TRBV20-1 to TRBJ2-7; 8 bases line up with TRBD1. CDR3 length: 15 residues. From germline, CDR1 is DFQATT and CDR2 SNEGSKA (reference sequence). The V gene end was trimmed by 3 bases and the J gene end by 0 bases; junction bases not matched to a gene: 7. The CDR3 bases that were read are TGCAGTGCTAGGCCGGGACAGGAACTCTCCTACGAG. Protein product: CSARPGQELSYE. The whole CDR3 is CSARPGQELSYEQYF.

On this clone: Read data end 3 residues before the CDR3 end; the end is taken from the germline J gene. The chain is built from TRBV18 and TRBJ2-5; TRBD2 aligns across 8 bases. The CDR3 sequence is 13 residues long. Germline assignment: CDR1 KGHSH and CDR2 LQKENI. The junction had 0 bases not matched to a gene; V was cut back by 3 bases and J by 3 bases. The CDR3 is CASSPSGEETQYF. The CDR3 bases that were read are TGTGCCAGCTCACCTAGCGGGGAAGAGACC. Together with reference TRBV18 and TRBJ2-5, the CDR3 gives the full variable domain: NAGVMQNPRHLVRRRGQEARLRCSPMKGHSHVYWYRQLPEEGLKFMVYLQKENIIDESGMPKERFSAEFPKEGPSILRIQQVVRGDSAAYFCASSPSGEETQYFGPGTRLLVL.

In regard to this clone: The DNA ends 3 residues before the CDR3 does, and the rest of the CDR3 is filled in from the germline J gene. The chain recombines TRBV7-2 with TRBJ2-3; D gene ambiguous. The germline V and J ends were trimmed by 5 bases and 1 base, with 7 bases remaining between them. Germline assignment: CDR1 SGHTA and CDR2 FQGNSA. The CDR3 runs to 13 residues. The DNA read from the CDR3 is TGTGCCAGCAGCCCCCGGGGCACAGATACG. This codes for CASSPRGTDT. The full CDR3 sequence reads CASSPRGTDTQYF.

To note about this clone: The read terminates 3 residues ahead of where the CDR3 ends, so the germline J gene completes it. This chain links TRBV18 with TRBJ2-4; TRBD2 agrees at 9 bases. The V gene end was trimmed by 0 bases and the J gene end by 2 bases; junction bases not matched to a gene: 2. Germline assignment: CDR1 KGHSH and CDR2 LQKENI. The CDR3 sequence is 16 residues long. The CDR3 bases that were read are TGTGCCAGCTCACCACCCCTAGCGGGACCCAAAAACATT. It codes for CASSPPLAGPKNI. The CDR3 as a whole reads CASSPPLAGPKNIQYF. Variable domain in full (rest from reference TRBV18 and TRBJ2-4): NAGVMQNPRHLVRRRGQEARLRCSPMKGHSHVYWYRQLPEEGLKFMVYLQKENIIDESGMPKERFSAEFPKEGPSILRIQQVVRGDSAAYFCASSPPLAGPKNIQYFGAGTRLSVL.

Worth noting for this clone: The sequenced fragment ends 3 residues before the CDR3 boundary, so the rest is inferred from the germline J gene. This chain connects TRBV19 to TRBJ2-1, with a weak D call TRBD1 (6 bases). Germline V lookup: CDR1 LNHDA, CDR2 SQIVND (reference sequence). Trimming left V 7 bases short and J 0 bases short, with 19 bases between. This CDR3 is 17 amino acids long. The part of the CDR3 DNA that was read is TGTGCCAGTACCTCCCCGACAGGCCGGAGCTCCTACAATGAG. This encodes CASTSPTGRSSYNE. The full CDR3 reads CASTSPTGRSSYNEQFF. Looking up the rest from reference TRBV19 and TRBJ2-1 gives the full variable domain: DGGITQSPKYLFRKEGQNVTLSCEQNLNHDAMYWYRQDPGQGLRLIYYSQIVNDFQKGDIAEGYSVSREKKESFPLTVTSAQKNPTAFYLCASTSPTGRSSYNEQFFGPGTRLTVL.

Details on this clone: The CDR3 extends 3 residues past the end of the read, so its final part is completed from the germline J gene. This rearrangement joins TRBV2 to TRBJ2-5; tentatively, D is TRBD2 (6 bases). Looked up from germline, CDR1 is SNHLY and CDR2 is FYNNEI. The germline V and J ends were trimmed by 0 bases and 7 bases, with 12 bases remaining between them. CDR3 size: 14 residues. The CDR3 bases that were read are TGTGCCAGCAGTGAAGCGCGGGAACTTGGGACC. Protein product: CASSEARELGT. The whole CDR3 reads CASSEARELGTQYF.

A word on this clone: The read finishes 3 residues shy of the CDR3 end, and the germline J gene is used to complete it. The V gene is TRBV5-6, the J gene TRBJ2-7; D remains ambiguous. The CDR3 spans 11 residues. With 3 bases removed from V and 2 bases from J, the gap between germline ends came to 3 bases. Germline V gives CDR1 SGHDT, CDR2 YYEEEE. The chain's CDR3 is CASSSTYEQYF. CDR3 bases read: TGTGCCAGCAGCTCAACCTACGAG.

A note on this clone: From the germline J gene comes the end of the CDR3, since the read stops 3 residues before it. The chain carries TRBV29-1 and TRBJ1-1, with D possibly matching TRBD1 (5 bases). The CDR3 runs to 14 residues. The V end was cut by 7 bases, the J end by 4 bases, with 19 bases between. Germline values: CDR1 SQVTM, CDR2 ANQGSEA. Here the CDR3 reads CSALSWDGGTEAFF. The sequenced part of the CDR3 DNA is TGCAGCGCCCTAAGTTGGGACGGGGGCACTGAA.